What follows are 24 T cell receptor beta chains derived from one specimen sequenced in a study of blood T cell repertoires in COVID-19. Some clones are missing from TCRdb's copy, which holds only in-frame ones; the method was immunoSEQ multiplex PCR. Here the sample spans just under 300,000 clones, about 88% being singletons. Material for sequencing was peripheral blood. These receptors all stem from a man aged 70 or older with acute or convalescent COVID-19.

The chain recombines TRBV27 with TRBJ2-1, with D possibly TRBD1 on 6 matching bases. CDR1 MNHEY and CDR2 SMNVEV come from the germline V gene (reference sequence). This CDR3 has 13 amino acids. Trimming removed 6 bases from V and 7 bases from J, with 13 bases in between. The CDR3 loop is CASREQGVNEQFF. The CDR3 DNA follows: TGTGCCAGCAGGGAACAGGGTGTGAATGAGCAGTTCTTC.

This chain uses TRBV5-6 with TRBJ1-2, with TRBD1 matching over 9 bases. Germline V gives CDR1 SGHDT, CDR2 YYEEEE. This CDR3 comprises 13 residues. The V gene end was trimmed by 4 bases and the J gene end by 4 bases; junction bases not matched to a gene: 2. The CDR3: CASSPDRGYGYTF. DNA of the CDR3: TGTGCCAGCAGCCCGGACAGGGGCTATGGCTACACCTTC.

In this sample, this clone turned up once. This chain links TRBV3-1 (or the pseudogene TRBV3-2) with TRBJ1-3; D may be TRBD1 (5 bases). V was pared by 4 bases and J by 4 bases, with 23 bases between. CDR3 size: 18 residues. CDR1 is LGHDT and CDR2 is YNNKEL in the germline V gene (reference sequence). CDR3 DNA sequence: TGTGCCAGCAGCCCGGGAGGGGATTGGGGACGAGGAGGAAACACCATATATTTT. Translation gives CASSPGGDWGRGGNTIYF.

The V call is TRBV6-5, the J call TRBJ2-3, with D maybe TRBD1 (6 bases). The CDR3 extends over 14 amino acids. Per germline, CDR1 MNHEY and CDR2 SVGAGI. Trimming took 2 bases from V and 5 from J, leaving 11 bases between them. As DNA, the CDR3 is TGTGCCAGCAGTTACAAGGACAGCCTAGATACGCAGTATTTT. This encodes CASSYKDSLDTQYF.

The J gene is TRBJ2-7, the V gene TRBV30; possible D gene TRBD1, 5 bases. V lost 3 bases and J 2 bases, leaving 11 bases between the germline ends. CDR3 length: 13 residues. Germline V gives CDR1 GTSNPN, CDR2 SVGIG (reference sequence). CDR3 residues: CAWSQTAPYEQYF. DNA for the CDR3: TGTGCCTGGAGCCAGACAGCACCCTACGAGCAGTACTTC.

The sample holds one count of this clone. This chain connects TRBV5-8 to TRBJ2-2; TRBD2 matches at 9 bases. The V segment lost 0 bases and the J segment 6 bases; nucleotides outside the gene matches: 0. This CDR3 spans 14 amino acids. The germline gives CDR1 SGHTS, CDR2 YDEGEE. Written as DNA, the CDR3 is TGTGCCAGCAGCTTGGAGCGGGGGGCCGGGGAGCTGTTTTTT. It encodes CASSLERGAGELFF.

The chain links TRBV10-2 to TRBJ2-7; TRBD2 matches at 12 bases. There are 14 residues in the CDR3. CDR1 is WSHSY, CDR2 SAAADI, per germline. Losses at the gene ends were 7 bases for V and 6 bases for J; bases not matched to a gene: 7. The CDR3 is CASNRLAGESEQYF. In nucleotides, the CDR3 is TGCGCCAGCAACAGACTAGCGGGAGAGTCCGAGCAGTACTTC.

This chain connects TRBV4-1 to TRBJ2-6; no clear D gene. V was pared by 3 bases and J by 2 bases, with 8 bases between. This CDR3 has 15 residues. Germline lookup yields CDR1 MGHRA and CDR2 YSYEKL. CDR3 bases: TGCGCCAGCAGCCATGACTTCCCTGGGGCCAACGTCCTGACTTTC. Translated, it gives CASSHDFPGANVLTF.

The chain has TRBV28 and TRBJ1-2, with 11 positions matching TRBD1. CDR3 length equals 16 residues. Per the germline V gene, CDR1 is MDHEN and CDR2 is SYDVKM. V trimming: 3 bases; J trimming: 4 bases; junction bases outside the gene matches: 7. For the CDR3, the DNA is TGTGCCAGCAGTTTCCCAGGACAGGGGGCTCCCTATGGCTACACCTTC. Protein product: CASSFPGQGAPYGYTF.

This clone has only one observation. The chain couples TRBV5-1 to TRBJ2-1; possible D gene TRBD1, 7 bases. This CDR3 is 14 amino acids long. CDR1 SGHRS and CDR2 YFSETQ come from the germline V gene. V dropped 0 bases and J dropped 6 bases, with 10 bases sitting between them. CDR3: CASSLVQGGNEQFF. The DNA for the CDR3 is TGCGCCAGCAGCTTGGTTCAGGGGGGCAATGAGCAGTTCTTC.

The chain is built from TRBV18 and TRBJ2-3; possibly TRBD1 for D (6 bases). Germline V gives CDR1 KGHSH, CDR2 LQKENI. Trimming stripped 3 bases from V and 2 bases from J, with 12 bases between. The CDR3 covers 15 residues. The CDR3 spells CASSPPTGNTDTQYF. The DNA of the CDR3 is TGTGCCAGCTCACCCCCGACAGGAAACACAGATACGCAGTATTTT.

The genes are TRBV5-1 and TRBJ2-1, with 12 bases aligning to TRBD2. Looked up from germline, CDR1 is SGHRS and CDR2 is YFSETQ. CDR3 size: 15 residues. Unmatched junction bases numbered 7, after V lost 4 bases and J lost 8 bases. The CDR3 here is CASSLAGGNWDEQFF. In DNA form, the CDR3 reads TGCGCCAGCAGCCTAGCGGGAGGGAATTGGGATGAGCAGTTCTTC.

In this sample, this clone turned up a few times. This sequence joins TRBV7-9 and TRBJ1-3; TRBD1 aligns across 7 bases. The ends lost 6 bases at V and 3 bases at J; junction bases unmatched: 14. The CDR3 loop spans 17 amino acids. Germline CDR1 reads SEHNR; CDR2 reads FQNEAQ (reference sequence). The CDR3 loop is CASSSGQPSIFGNTIYF. The DNA for the CDR3 is TGTGCCAGCAGTTCGGGACAGCCTTCTATCTTTGGAAACACCATATATTTT. Full variable domain (outside the CDR3, taken from reference TRBV7-9 and TRBJ1-3): DTGVSQNPRHKITKRGQNVTFRCDPISEHNRLYWYRQTLGQGPEFLTYFQNEAQLEKSRLLSDRFSAERPKGSFSTLEIQRTEQGDSAMYLCASSSGQPSIFGNTIYFGEGSWLTVV.

The V call is TRBV28, the J call TRBJ2-4; perhaps TRBD2 as D (6 bases). The CDR3 is 13 amino acids. Trimming took off 5 bases at V and 8 bases at J, with 13 bases between the two ends. Per the germline V gene, CDR1 is MDHEN and CDR2 is SYDVKM. The CDR3 sequence: CASSRLREDIQYF. In DNA form, the CDR3 reads TGTGCCAGCAGTCGCCTAAGGGAGGACATTCAGTACTTC.

This clone was counted between two and nine times. The chain recombines TRBV19 with TRBJ1-5; 7 nucleotides line up with TRBD1. Germline values: CDR1 LNHDA, CDR2 SQIVND (reference sequence). V trimming: 5 bases; J trimming: 6 bases; junction bases outside the gene matches: 7. The CDR3 runs to 14 residues. The CDR3 spells CASSLRQGGQPQHF. The DNA of the CDR3 is TGTGCCAGTAGTCTCCGACAGGGTGGTCAGCCCCAGCATTTT.

The rearrangement links TRBV9 to TRBJ2-5; 11 nucleotides agree with TRBD1. Trimming at V came to 3 bases and at J to 4 bases, leaving 17 bases not matched to a gene. This CDR3 spans 19 amino acids. The germline gives CDR1 SGDLS, CDR2 YYNGEE. The CDR3 reads CASSASVGTGGNLRETQYF. Here the CDR3 DNA reads TGTGCCAGCAGCGCATCTGTGGGGACAGGGGGAAATTTGCGAGAGACCCAGTACTTC.

The chain employs TRBV3-1 (or the pseudogene TRBV3-2) and TRBJ1-4; 7 nucleotides line up with TRBD1. Germline CDR1 reads LGHDT; CDR2 reads YNNKEL (reference sequence). The CDR3 runs 14 residues. The J segment lost 4 bases and the V segment lost 8 bases, leaving 7 bases of the junction unmatched. Here the CDR3 reads CASRRQGGNEKLFF. The CDR3 nucleotides read TGTGCCAGCCGAAGACAGGGTGGTAATGAAAAACTGTTTTTT.

The chain links TRBV7-7 to TRBJ2-3, with TRBD2 matching 10 bases. V gave up 5 bases and J gave up 4 bases; unmatched junction bases: 6. CDR1 is SSHAT and CDR2 is FNYEAQ in the germline V gene (reference sequence). This CDR3 region has 15 residues. CDR3 region: CASSQTSGTSDTQYF. CDR3 DNA sequence: TGTGCCAGCAGCCAAACTAGCGGGACCTCAGATACGCAGTATTTT. Full variable domain (missing parts from reference TRBV7-7 and TRBJ2-3): GAGVSQSPRYKVTKRGQDVTLRCDPISSHATLYWYQQALGQGPEFLTYFNYEAQPDKSGLPSDRFSAERPEGSISTLTIQRTEQRDSAMYRCASSQTSGTSDTQYFGPGTRLTVL.

The rearrangement uses TRBV7-2 and TRBJ1-2, with 9 bases identical to TRBD1. Trimming removed 4 bases from V and 1 base from J; junction bases left unmatched: 7. CDR1 and CDR2 (germline): SGHTA, FQGNSA. CDR3 length equals 16 residues. The CDR3 nucleotides read TGTGCCAGCAGCTCCGCCGGGACAGGGATTAACTATGGCTACACCTTC. Translation gives CASSSAGTGINYGYTF.

The J gene is TRBJ2-1, the V gene TRBV6-2 or TRBV6-3; a weak D match, TRBD2 (6 bases). Germline CDR1 and CDR2: MNHEY and SVGEGT. This CDR3 has 15 residues. The V gene lost 5 bases and the J gene lost 7 bases, with 18 bases spanning the gap. The CDR3 loop reads CASSDPTLGGNEQFF. In nucleotides, the CDR3 is TGTGCCAGCAGTGACCCTACACTGGGGGGTAATGAGCAGTTCTTC.

In this sample, this clone turned up once. This rearrangement joins TRBV9 to TRBJ2-3; D remains unclear. Germline V gives CDR1 SGDLS, CDR2 YYNGEE. The CDR3 spans 13 residues. Trimming left V 0 bases short and J 2 bases short, with 4 bases between. Written as DNA, the CDR3 is TGTGCCAGCAGCGTAGCTATCACAGATACGCAGTATTTT. It codes for CASSVAITDTQYF.

For this clone: One end of the junction is discordant with germline, which a read error may explain. The chain combines TRBV24-1 with TRBJ2-7; the match to TRBD1 covers 7 bases. The CDR3 length is 14 residues. Germline values: CDR1 KGHDR, CDR2 SFDVKD. CDR3 amino acids: CATGDRVHSYEQYF. DNA of the CDR3: TGTGCCACCGGTGACAGGGTTCACTCCTACGAGCAGTACTTC.

This rearrangement joins TRBV3-1 (or the pseudogene TRBV3-2) to TRBJ1-6, with 8 bases that match TRBD1. V was clipped by 3 bases and J by 5 bases; unmatched bases: 0. This CDR3 is 14 amino acids long. Germline V gene data show CDR1 as LGHDT and CDR2 as YNNKEL (reference sequence). The CDR3 DNA is TGTGCCAGCAGCCAGGGACAGGATAATTCACCCCTCCACTTT. This encodes CASSQGQDNSPLHF.

This clone was seen only a few times. The chain carries TRBV11-2 and TRBJ1-1; D unresolved. CDR1 SGHAT and CDR2 FQNNGV come from the germline V gene. V lost 3 bases and J 4 bases, leaving 9 bases between the germline ends. The CDR3 length is 13 residues. The CDR3 here is CASSFERGTEAFF. CDR3 bases: TGTGCCAGCAGCTTCGAACGGGGCACTGAAGCTTTCTTT. The full variable domain, rest sourced from reference TRBV11-2 and TRBJ1-1, is EAGVAQSPRYKIIEKRQSVAFWCNPISGHATLYWYQQILGQGPKLLIQFQNNGVVDDSQLPKDRFSAERLKGVDSTLKIQPAKLEDSAVYLCASSFERGTEAFFGQGTRLTVV.